The 3 T cell receptor beta chains in this list originate from one sample, sequenced in a study of metastatic and nonmetastatic thyroid tumors. Among the patients, none had received any treatment before thyroid surgery. With MiXCR, TCRdb called clones anew from the PCR reads. The sample records some 10,000 clones, 27% being singletons. The specimen was adjacent normal tissue. All receptors come from a male donor with papillary thyroid cancer or a benign thyroid nodule (not recorded which). Some clones in this sample may be carry-over from other donors' samples.

This clone came up a few times. Within the sample, other DNA sequences also encode this same CDR3. The gene calls are TRBV6-1 and TRBJ2-1; D may be TRBD1 or TRBD2 (6 bases each). The V and J ends lost 3 bases and 15 bases respectively, with 24 bases between them. The CDR3 is 15 amino acids. Germline V CDR1 and CDR2: MNHNS, SASEGT. The CDR3 sequence: CASSERGLEGVVGFF. The CDR3 DNA follows: TGTGCCAGCAGTGAGCGGGGTTTGGAGGGGGTAGTTGGGTTCTTC.

In this sample, this clone turned up many times. The chain recombines TRBV28 with TRBJ1-1; D possibly corresponds to TRBD1 (5 bases). The CDR3 sequence is 13 residues long. Germline CDR1 MDHEN, CDR2 SYDVKM. Trimming left V 4 bases short and J 4 bases short, with 10 bases between. In DNA, the CDR3 is TGTGCCAGCAGTTCCCCACAGGTCACTGAAGCTTTCTTT. Protein product: CASSSPQVTEAFF.

This clone was detected a few times. The chain has TRBV6-1 and TRBJ2-1, with a tentative D call TRBD1 (6 bases). This CDR3 contains 14 residues. V was trimmed by 3 bases and J by 7 bases, leaving 13 bases between them. Germline V CDR1 and CDR2: MNHNS, SASEGT. The DNA of the CDR3 is TGTGCCAGCAGTGACTCACCACAGGGTAATGAGCAGTTCTTC. It is translated as CASSDSPQGNEQFF.